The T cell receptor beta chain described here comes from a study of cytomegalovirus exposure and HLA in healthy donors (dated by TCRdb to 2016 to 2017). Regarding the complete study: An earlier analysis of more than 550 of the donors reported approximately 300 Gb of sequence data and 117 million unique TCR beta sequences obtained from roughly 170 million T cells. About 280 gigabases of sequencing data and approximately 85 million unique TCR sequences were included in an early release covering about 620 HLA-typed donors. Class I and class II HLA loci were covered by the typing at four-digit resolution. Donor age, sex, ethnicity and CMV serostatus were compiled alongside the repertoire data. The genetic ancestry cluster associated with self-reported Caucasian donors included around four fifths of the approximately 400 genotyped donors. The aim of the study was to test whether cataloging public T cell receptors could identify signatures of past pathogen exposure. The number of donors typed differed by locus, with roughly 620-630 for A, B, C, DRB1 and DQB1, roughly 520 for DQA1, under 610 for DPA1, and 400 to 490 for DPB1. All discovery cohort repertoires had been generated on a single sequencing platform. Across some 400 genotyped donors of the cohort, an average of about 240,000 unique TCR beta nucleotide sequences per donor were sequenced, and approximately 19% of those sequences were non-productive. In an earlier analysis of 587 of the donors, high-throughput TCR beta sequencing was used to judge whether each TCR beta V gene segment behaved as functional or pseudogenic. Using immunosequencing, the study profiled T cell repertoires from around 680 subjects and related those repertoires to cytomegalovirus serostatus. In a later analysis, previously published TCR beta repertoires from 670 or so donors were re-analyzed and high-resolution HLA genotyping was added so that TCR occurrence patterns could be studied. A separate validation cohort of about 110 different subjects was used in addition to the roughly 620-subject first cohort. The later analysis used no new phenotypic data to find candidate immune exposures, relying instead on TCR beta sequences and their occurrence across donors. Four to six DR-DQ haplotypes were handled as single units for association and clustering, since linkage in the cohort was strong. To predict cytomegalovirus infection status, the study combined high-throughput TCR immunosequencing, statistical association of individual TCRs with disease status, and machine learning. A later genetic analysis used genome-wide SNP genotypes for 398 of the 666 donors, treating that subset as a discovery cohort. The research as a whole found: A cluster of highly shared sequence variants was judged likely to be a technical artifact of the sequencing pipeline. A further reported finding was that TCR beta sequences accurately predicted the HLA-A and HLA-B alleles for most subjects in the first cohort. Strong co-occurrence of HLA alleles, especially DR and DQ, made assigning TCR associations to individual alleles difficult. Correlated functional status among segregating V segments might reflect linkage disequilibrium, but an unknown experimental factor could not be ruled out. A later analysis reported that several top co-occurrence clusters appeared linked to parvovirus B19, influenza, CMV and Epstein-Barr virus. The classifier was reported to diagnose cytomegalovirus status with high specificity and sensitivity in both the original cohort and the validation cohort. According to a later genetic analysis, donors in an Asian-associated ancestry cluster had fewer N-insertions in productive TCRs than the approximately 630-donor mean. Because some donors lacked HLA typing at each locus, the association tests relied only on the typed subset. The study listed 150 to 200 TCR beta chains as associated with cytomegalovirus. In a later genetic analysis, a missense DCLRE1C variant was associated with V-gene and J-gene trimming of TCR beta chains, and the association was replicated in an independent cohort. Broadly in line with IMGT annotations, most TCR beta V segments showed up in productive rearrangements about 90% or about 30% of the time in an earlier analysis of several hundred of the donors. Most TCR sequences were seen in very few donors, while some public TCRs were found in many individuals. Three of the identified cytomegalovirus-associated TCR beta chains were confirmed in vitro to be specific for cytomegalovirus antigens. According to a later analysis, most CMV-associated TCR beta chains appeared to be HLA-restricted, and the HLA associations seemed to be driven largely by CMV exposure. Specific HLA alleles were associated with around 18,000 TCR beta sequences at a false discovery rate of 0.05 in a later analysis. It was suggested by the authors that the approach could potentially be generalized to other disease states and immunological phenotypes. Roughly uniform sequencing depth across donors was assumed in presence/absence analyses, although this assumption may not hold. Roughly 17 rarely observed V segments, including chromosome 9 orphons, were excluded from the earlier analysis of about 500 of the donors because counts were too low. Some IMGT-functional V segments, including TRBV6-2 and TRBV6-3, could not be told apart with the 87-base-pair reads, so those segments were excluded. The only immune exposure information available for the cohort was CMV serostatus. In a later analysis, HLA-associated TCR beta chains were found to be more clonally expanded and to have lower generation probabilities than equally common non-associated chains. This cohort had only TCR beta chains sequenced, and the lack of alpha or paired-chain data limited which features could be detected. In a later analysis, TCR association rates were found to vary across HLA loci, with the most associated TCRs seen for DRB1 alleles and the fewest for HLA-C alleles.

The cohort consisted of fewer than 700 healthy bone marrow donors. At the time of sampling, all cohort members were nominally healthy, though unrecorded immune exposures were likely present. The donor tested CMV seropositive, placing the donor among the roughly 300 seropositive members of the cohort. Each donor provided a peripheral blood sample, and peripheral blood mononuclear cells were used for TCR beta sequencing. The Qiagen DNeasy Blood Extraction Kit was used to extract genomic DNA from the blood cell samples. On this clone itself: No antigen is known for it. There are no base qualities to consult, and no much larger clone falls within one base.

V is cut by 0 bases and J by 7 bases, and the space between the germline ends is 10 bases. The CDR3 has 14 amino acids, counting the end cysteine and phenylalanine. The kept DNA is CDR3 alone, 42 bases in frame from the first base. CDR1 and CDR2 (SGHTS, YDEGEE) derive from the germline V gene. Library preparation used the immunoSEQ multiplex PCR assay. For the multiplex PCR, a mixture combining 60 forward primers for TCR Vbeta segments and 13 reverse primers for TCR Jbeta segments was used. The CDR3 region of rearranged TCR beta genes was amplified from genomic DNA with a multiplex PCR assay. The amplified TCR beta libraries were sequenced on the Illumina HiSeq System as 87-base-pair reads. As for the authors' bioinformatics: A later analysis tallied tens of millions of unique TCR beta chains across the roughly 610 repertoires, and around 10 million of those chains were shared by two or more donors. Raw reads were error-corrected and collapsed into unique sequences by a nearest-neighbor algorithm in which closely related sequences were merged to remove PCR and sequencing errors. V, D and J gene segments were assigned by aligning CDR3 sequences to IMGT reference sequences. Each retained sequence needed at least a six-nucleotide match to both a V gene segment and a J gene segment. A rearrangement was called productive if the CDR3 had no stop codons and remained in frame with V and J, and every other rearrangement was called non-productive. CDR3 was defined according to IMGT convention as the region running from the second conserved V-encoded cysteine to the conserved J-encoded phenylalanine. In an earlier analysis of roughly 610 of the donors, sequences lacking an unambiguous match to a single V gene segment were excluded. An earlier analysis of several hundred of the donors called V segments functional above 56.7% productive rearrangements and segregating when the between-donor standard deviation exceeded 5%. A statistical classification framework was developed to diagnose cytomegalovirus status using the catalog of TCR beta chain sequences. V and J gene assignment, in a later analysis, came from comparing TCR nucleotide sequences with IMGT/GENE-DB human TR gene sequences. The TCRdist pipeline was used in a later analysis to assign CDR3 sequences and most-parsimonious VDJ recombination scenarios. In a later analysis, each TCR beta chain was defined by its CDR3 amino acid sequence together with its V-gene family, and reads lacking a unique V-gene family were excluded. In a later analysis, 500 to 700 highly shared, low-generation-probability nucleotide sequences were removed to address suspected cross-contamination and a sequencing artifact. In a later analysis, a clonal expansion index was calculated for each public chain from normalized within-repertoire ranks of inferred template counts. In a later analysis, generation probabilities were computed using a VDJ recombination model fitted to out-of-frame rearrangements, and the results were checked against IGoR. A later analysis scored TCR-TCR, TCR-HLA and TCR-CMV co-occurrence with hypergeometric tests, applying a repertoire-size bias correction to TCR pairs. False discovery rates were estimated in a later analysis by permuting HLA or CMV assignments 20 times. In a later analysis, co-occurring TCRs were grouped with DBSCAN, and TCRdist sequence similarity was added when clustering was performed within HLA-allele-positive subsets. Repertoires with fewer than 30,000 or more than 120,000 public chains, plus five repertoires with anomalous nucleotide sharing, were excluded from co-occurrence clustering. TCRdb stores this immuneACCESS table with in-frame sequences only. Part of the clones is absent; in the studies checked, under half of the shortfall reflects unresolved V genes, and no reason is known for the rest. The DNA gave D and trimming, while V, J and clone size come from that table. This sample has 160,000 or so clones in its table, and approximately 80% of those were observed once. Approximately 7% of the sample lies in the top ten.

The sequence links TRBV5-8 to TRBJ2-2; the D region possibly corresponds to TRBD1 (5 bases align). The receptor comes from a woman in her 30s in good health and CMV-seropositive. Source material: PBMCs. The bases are TGTGCCAGCAGCTTGGGTCAGGGTGGCGGGGAGCTGTTTTTT. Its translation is CASSLGQGGGELFF.